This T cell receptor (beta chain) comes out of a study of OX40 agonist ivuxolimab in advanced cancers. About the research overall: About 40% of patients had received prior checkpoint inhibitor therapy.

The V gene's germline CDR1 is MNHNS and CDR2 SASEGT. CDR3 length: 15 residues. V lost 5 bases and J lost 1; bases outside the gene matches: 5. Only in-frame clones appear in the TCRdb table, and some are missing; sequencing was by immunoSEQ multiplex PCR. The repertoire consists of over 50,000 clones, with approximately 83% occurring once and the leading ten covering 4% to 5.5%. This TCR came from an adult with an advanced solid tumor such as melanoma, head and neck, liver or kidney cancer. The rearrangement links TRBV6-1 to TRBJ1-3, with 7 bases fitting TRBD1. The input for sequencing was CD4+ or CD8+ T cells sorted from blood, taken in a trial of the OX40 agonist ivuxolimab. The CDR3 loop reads CASSNRGGSGNTIYF. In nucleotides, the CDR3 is TGTGCCAGCAGTAACAGGGGTGGGTCTGGAAACACCATATATTTT.